Described below is a single TCR beta chain sequence and its context. CDR1 SGDLS and CDR2 YYNGEE come from the germline V gene. CDR3 size: 17 residues. The germline V and J ends were trimmed by 0 bases and 3 bases, with 18 bases remaining between them. This sample stems from a study of technical replicates of blood from several donors. Here immunoSEQ multiplex PCR was the method, and the copy in TCRdb shows in-frame clones only, minus some. The table has roughly 80,000 clones, roughly 96% seen once. Sequenced input: T cells isolated from PBMCs. The receptor was isolated from a human donor in good health. This chain joins TRBV9 and TRBJ1-1; D gene unclear. CDR3 protein: CASSVGPTQSRDTEAFF. For the CDR3, the DNA is TGTGCCAGCAGCGTAGGTCCGACCCAGAGTCGGGACACTGAAGCTTTCTTT.